These 17 T cell receptor beta chains were sequenced from one sample in a study of T cells expressing NK-cell markers. TCRdb reprocessed the 5' RACE reads, keeping one entry per CDR3 protein, no DNA. This sample's table reports some 390,000 distinct CDR3 sequences. Sequences were obtained from blood T cells: a sorted CD56 or NKG2C T cell subset, CD4+ or CD8+ T cells, or bulk PBMC T cells (not recorded which). The receptors come from a woman aged 45-65 years in good health.

V is TRBV27 and J is TRBJ1-5; there is no DNA to check the TCRdb D call of TRBD1. The CDR3 spans 11 residues. Germline values: CDR1 MNHEY, CDR2 SMNVEV (reference sequence). This chain's CDR3 is CAKRPPGPQHF.

The J gene is TRBJ1-2, the V gene TRBV6-5; the TCRdb call, TRBD1, lacks DNA for checking. Germline values: CDR1 MNHEY, CDR2 SVGAGI. This CDR3 has 13 residues. The CDR3 loop reads CASRPWTGAGYTF.

The rearrangement links TRBV4-1 to TRBJ2-1; TCRdb names TRBD2, which stays unverified in the absence of DNA. CDR3 size: 16 residues. Looked up from germline, CDR1 is MGHRA and CDR2 is YSYEKL. The CDR3 is CASSQLSGRGYNEQFF.

The CDR3 spells CSVPKAGVGGGEFF. The V call is TRBV29-1, the J call TRBJ2-1; with no DNA, the TCRdb D assignment of TRBD2 cannot be verified. The CDR3 contains 14 residues. CDR1 and CDR2 from the germline V gene are SQVTM and ANQGSEA.

The chain uses TRBV3-1 and TRBJ2-3. CDR3 length: 13 amino acids. Germline V gene data show CDR1 as LGHDT and CDR2 as YNNKEL (reference sequence). The CDR3 sequence is CASSQGITDTQYF.

The chain links TRBV6-2 or TRBV6-3 to TRBJ1-2; TCRdb's D gene call, TRBD1, goes unchecked for lack of DNA. The CDR3 sequence is 13 residues long. The germline V gene encodes CDR1 MNHEY and CDR2 SVGEGT. The CDR3 sequence is CASRPDRIYGYTF.

The rearrangement links TRBV29-1 to TRBJ2-7; TCRdb's D gene call, TRBD1, goes unchecked for lack of DNA. Germline CDR1 is SQVTM and CDR2 is ANQGSEA. The CDR3 sequence is 13 residues long. This CDR3 is CSVGQGLSYEQYF.

V gene TRBV5-1 combines with J gene TRBJ2-1; checking the TCRdb D call of TRBD2 is not possible without DNA. CDR3 length: 15 amino acids. Germline CDR1 SGHRS, CDR2 YFSETQ. CDR3 region: CASSSGLAGGGEQFF. The whole variable domain, remainder taken from reference TRBV5-1 and TRBJ2-1, is KAGVTQTPRYLIKTRGQQVTLSCSPISGHRSVSWYQQTPGQGLQFLFEYFSETQRNKGNFPGRFSGRQFSNSRSEMNVSTLELGDSALYLCASSSGLAGGGEQFFGPGTRLTVL.

This chain joins TRBV5-1 and TRBJ1-2; the TCRdb D gene call, TRBD1, has no DNA to confirm it. The CDR3 covers 14 residues. Germline CDR1 SGHRS, CDR2 YFSETQ. The CDR3 sequence is CASSPPGNLYGYTF.

The rearrangement links TRBV20-1 to TRBJ2-7. The CDR3 extends over 15 amino acids. CDR1 and CDR2 from the germline V gene are DFQATT and SNEGSKA (reference sequence). Here the CDR3 reads CSARDVRGAAYEQYF.

V usage is TRBV6-5 and J usage is TRBJ1-2; TCRdb's D call, TRBD1, is unchecked because there is no DNA. Germline CDR1 MNHEY, CDR2 SVGAGI. The CDR3 totals 14 residues. CDR3 loop: CASSRTGTDYGYTF.

This chain uses TRBV15 with TRBJ2-7; the TCRdb D gene call, TRBD2, has no DNA to confirm it. Germline loops: CDR1 LNHNV, CDR2 YYDKDF (reference sequence). This CDR3 spans 15 amino acids. Here the CDR3 reads CATSREPSRGDEQYF.

This chain uses TRBV28 with TRBJ2-2. In germline, CDR1 is MDHEN, CDR2 SYDVKM. The CDR3 has 14 amino acids. CDR3 residues: CASSPRRGTGELFF.

The gene calls are TRBV2 and TRBJ2-3; the D gene TCRdb calls, TRBD2, cannot be checked with no DNA. The CDR3 contains 14 residues. Looked up from germline, CDR1 is SNHLY and CDR2 is FYNNEI. The CDR3 protein is CASSDGQGRDTQYF. Full variable domain (outside the CDR3, taken from reference TRBV2 and TRBJ2-3): EPEVTQTPSHQVTQMGQEVILRCVPISNHLYFYWYRQILGQKVEFLVSFYNNEISEKSEIFDDQFSVERPDGSNFTLKIRSTKLEDSAMYFCASSDGQGRDTQYFGPGTRLTVL.

The CDR3 sequence is CASSGAGADTQYF. This chain joins TRBV25-1 and TRBJ2-3; the D call of TRBD1 rests on TCRdb alone, since no DNA is present to check it. This CDR3 contains 13 residues. Germline CDR1 reads MGHDK; CDR2 reads SYGVNS.

The CDR3 is CASSPTYRAGGYTF. This rearrangement joins TRBV5-6 to TRBJ1-2; TCRdb outputs TRBD1, but without DNA this stays unchecked. The CDR3 sequence is 14 residues long. The germline V gene has CDR1 SGHDT and CDR2 YYEEEE. Full variable domain (missing parts from reference TRBV5-6 and TRBJ1-2): DAGVTQSPTHLIKTRGQQVTLRCSPKSGHDTVSWYQQALGQGPQFIFQYYEEEERQRGNFPDRFSGHQFPNYSSELNVNALLLGDSALYLCASSPTYRAGGYTFGSGTRLTVV.

The genes are TRBV27 and TRBJ2-1; TCRdb gives TRBD2 as the D gene, but with no DNA this cannot be confirmed. CDR1 is MNHEY, CDR2 SMNVEV, per germline (reference sequence). CDR3 length: 15 residues. CDR3 protein: CASSSGGPSYNEQFF.